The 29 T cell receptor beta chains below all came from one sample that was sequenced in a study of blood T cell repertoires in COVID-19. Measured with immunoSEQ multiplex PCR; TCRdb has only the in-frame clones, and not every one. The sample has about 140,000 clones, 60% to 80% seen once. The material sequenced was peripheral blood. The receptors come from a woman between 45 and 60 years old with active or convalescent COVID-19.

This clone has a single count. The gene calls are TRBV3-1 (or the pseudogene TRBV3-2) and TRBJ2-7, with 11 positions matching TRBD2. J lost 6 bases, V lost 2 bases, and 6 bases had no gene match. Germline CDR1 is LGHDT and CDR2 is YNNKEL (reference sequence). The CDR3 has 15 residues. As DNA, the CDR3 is TGTGCCAGCAGCCAACATAGCGGGAGGGCCTCCGAGCAGTACTTC. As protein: CASSQHSGRASEQYF.

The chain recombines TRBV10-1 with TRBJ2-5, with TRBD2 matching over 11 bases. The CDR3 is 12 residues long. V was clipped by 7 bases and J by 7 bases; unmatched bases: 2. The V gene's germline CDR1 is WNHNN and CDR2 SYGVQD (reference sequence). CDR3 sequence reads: CASNGLAGTQYF. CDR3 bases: TGCGCCAGCAATGGACTAGCGGGGACCCAGTACTTC.

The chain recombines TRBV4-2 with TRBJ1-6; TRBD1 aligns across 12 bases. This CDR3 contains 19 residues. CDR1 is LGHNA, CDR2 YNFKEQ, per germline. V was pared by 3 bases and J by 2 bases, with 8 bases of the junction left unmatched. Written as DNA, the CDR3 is TGTGCCAGCAGCCAGGAGCCGGGACAGGGGGCCCCCTATAATTCACCCCTCCACTTT. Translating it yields CASSQEPGQGAPYNSPLHF.

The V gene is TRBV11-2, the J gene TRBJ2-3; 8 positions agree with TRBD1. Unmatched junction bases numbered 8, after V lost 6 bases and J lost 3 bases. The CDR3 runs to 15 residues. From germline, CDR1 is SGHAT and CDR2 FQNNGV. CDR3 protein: CASSTTGGETDTQYF. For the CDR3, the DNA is TGTGCCAGCAGTACAACAGGGGGAGAAACAGATACGCAGTATTTT.

The CDR3 protein is CASSIGPGLAGDNEQFF. DNA for the CDR3: TGTGCCAGTAGTATAGGTCCCGGACTAGCGGGAGACAATGAGCAGTTCTTC. The chain has TRBV19 and TRBJ2-1; TRBD2 agrees at 13 bases. The V gene end was trimmed by 1 base and the J gene end by 5 bases; junction bases not matched to a gene: 5. Germline CDR1 reads LNHDA; CDR2 reads SQIVND (reference sequence). The length of the CDR3 is 17 residues.

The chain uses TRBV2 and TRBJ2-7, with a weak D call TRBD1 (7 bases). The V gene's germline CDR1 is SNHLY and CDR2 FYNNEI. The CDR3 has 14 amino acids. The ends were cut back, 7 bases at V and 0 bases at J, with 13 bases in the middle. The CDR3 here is CASNRGTVSYEQYF. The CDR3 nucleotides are TGTGCCAGCAATCGCGGGACAGTCTCCTACGAGCAGTACTTC.

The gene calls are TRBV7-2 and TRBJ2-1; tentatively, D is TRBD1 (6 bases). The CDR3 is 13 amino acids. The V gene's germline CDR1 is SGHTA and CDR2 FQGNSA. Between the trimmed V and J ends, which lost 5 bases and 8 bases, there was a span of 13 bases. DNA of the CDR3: TGTGCCAGCAGCATCCAGGACAGCTATGAGCAGTTCTTC. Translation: CASSIQDSYEQFF. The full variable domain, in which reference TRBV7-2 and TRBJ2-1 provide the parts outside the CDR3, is GAGVSQSPSNKVTEKGKDVELRCDPISGHTALYWYRQSLGQGLEFLIYFQGNSAPDKSGLPSDRFSAERTGGSVSTLTIQRTQQEDSAVYLCASSIQDSYEQFFGPGTRLTVL.

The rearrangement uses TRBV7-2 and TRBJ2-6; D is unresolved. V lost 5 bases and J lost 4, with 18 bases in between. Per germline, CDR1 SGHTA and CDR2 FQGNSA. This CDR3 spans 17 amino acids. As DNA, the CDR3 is TGTGCCAGCAGCCCTATTCGCGGAGCCACGGGGGCCAACGTCCTGACTTTC. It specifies CASSPIRGATGANVLTF.

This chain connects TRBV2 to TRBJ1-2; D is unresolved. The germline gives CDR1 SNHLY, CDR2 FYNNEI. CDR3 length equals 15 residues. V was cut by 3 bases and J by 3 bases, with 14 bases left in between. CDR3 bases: TGTGCCAGCAGTGACTCGGACTTCCCCCACTATGGCTACACCTTC. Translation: CASSDSDFPHYGYTF.

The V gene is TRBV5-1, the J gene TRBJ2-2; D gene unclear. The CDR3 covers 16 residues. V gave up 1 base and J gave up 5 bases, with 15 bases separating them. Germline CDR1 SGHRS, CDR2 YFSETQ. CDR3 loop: CASSLSLAATTGELFF. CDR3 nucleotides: TGCGCCAGCAGCTTGTCTCTTGCGGCGACTACCGGGGAGCTGTTTTTT.

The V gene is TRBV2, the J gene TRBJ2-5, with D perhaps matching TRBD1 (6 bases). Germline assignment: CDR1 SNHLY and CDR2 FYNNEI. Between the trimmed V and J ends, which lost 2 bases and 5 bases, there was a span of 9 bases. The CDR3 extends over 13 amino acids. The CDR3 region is CASSETGRETQYF. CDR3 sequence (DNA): TGTGCCAGCAGTGAAACAGGGCGGGAGACCCAGTACTTC.

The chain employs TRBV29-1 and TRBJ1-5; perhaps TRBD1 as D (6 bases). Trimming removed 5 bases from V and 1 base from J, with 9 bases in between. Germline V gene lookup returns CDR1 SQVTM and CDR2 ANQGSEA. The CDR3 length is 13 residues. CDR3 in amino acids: CSVPGDSNQPQHF. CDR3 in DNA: TGCAGCGTTCCAGGGGACAGCAATCAGCCCCAGCATTTT.

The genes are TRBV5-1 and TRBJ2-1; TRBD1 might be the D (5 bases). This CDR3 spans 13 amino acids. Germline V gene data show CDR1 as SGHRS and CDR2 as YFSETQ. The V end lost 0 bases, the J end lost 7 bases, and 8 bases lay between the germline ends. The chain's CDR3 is CASSLGGRNEQFF. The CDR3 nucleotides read TGCGCCAGCAGCTTGGGGGGCCGAAATGAGCAGTTCTTC.

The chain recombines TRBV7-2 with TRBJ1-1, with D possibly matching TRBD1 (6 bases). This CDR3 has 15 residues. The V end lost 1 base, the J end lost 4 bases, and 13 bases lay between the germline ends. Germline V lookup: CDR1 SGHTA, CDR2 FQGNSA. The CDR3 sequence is CASSLDRGAGTEAFF. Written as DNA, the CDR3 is TGTGCCAGCAGCTTAGACCGGGGGGCTGGCACTGAAGCTTTCTTT.

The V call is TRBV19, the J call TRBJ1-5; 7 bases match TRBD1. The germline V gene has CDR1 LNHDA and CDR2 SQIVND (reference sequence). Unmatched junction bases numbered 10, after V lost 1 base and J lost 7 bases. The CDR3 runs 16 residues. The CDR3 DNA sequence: TGTGCCAGTAGTATAGTTGACAGGGCCTCGAGACAGCCCCAGCATTTT. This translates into CASSIVDRASRQPQHF.

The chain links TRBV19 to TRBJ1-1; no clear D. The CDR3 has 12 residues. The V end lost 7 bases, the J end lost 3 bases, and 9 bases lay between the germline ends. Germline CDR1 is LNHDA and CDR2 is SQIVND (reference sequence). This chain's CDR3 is CASNNRDTEAFF. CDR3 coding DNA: TGTGCCAGTAATAATAGAGACACTGAAGCTTTCTTT.

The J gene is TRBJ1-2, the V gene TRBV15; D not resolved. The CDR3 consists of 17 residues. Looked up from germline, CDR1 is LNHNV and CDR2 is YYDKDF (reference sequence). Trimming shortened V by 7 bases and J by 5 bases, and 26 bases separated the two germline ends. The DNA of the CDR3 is TGTGCCACCACCCCGGGCGGAGGGAGGGAGAACTGGTATGGCTACACCTTC. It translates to CATTPGGGRENWYGYTF. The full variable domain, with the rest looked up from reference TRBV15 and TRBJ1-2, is DAMVIQNPRYQVTQFGKPVTLSCSQTLNHNVMYWYQQKSSQAPKLLFHYYDKDFNNEADTPDNFQSRRPNTSFCFLDIRSPGLGDTAMYLCATTPGGGRENWYGYTFGSGTRLTVV.

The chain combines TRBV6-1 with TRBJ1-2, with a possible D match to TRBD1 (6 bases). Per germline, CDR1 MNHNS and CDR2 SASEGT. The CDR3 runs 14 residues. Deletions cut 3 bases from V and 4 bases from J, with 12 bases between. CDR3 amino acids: CASSEGAFLYGYTF. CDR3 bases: TGTGCCAGCAGTGAGGGGGCTTTTCTCTATGGCTACACCTTC.

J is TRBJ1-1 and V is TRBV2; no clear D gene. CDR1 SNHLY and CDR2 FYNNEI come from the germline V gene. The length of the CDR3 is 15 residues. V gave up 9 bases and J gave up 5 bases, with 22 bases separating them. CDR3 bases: TGTGCCAGTCTCGCGGGGAACAGACTCGGGACTGAAGCTTTCTTT. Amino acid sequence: CASLAGNRLGTEAFF.

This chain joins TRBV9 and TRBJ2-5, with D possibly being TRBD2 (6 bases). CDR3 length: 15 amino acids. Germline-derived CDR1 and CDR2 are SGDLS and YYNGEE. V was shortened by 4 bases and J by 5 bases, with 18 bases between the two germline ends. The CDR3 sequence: CASSPAGRTPETQYF. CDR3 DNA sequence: TGTGCCAGCAGCCCGGCGGGGCGGACCCCGGAGACCCAGTACTTC.

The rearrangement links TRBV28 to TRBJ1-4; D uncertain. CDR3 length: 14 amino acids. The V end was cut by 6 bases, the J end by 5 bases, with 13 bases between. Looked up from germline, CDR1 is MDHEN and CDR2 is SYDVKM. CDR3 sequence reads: CASSMRGSNEKLFF. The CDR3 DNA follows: TGTGCCAGCAGCATGAGAGGGAGCAATGAAAAACTGTTTTTT.

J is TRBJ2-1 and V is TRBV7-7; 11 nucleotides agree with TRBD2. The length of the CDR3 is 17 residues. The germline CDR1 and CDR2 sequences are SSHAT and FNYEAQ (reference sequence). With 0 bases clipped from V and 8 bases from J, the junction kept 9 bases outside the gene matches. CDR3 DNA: TGTGCCAGCAGCTTAGCTGTAGCGGGAGGGCCCTCCGATGAGCAGTTCTTC. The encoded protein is CASSLAVAGGPSDEQFF. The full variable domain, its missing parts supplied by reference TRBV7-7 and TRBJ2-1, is GAGVSQSPRYKVTKRGQDVTLRCDPISSHATLYWYQQALGQGPEFLTYFNYEAQPDKSGLPSDRFSAERPEGSISTLTIQRTEQRDSAMYRCASSLAVAGGPSDEQFFGPGTRLTVL.

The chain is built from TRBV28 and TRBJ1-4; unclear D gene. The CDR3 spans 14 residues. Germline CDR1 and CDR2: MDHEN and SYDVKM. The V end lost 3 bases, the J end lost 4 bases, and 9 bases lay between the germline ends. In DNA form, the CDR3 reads TGTGCCAGCAGTTTTCTGTCTGTTAATGAAAAACTGTTTTTT. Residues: CASSFLSVNEKLFF.

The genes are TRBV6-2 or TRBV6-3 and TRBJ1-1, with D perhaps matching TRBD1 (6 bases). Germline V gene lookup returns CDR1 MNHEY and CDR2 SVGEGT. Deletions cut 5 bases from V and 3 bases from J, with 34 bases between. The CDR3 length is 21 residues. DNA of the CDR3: TGTGCCAGCAGTCCACCGCCTTTAATAGACAGGCGGTCTTATCGAGACACTGAAGCTTTCTTT. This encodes CASSPPPLIDRRSYRDTEAFF.

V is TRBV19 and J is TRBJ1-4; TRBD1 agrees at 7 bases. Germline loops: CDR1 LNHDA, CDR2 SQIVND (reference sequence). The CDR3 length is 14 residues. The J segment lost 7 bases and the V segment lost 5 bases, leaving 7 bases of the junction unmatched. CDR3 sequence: CASSDRVGFEKLFF. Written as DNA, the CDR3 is TGTGCCAGTAGTGACAGGGTGGGATTTGAAAAACTGTTTTTT.

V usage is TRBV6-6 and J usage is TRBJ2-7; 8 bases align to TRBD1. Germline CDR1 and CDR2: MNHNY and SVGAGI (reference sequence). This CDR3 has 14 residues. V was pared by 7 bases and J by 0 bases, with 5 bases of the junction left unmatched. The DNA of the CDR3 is TGTGCCAGCATCGGAACAGGGGGCTCCTACGAGCAGTACTTC. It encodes CASIGTGGSYEQYF.

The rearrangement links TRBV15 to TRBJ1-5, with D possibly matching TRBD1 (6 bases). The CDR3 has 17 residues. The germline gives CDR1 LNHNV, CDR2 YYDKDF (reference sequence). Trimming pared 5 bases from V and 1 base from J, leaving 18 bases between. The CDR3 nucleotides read TGTGCCACCAGCGACAGGCTAGCCTGGCGGAGCAATCAGCCCCAGCATTTT. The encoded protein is CATSDRLAWRSNQPQHF.

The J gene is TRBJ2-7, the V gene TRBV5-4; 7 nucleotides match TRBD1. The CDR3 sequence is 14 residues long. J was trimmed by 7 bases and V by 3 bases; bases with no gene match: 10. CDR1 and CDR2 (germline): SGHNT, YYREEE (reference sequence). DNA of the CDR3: TGTGCCAGCAGCTCCAATATTGAACAGGGGGAGCAGTACTTC. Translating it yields CASSSNIEQGEQYF.

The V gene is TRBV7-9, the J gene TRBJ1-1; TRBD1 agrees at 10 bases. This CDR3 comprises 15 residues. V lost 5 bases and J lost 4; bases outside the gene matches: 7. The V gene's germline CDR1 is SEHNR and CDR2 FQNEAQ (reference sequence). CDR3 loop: CASSSWTGGVTEAFF. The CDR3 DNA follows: TGTGCCAGCAGCAGCTGGACAGGGGGAGTCACTGAAGCTTTCTTT.